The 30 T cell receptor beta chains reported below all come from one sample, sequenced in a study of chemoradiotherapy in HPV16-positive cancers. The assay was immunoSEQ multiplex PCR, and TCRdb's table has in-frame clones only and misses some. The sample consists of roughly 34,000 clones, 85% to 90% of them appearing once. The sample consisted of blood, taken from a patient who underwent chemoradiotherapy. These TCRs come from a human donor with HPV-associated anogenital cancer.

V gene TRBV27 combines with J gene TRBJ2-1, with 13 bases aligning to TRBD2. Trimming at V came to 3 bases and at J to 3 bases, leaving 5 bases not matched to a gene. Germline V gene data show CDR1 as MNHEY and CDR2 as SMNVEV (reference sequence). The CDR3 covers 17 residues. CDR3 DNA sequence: TGTGCCAGCAGTTTCCTGACTAGCGGGGGGAACTACAATGAGCAGTTCTTC. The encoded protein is CASSFLTSGGNYNEQFF.

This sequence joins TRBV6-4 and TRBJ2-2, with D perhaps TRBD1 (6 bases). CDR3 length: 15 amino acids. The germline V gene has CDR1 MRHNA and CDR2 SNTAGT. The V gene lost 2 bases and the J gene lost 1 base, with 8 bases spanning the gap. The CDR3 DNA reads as TGTGCCAGCAGTGACCCGGGACAGAACACCGGGGAGCTGTTTTTT. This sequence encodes CASSDPGQNTGELFF.

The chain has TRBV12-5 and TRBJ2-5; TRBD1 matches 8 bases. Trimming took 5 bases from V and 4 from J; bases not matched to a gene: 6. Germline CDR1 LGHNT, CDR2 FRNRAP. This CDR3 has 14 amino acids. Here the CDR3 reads CASGPGQGIETQYF. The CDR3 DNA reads TGTGCTAGTGGTCCAGGACAGGGCATAGAGACCCAGTACTTC.

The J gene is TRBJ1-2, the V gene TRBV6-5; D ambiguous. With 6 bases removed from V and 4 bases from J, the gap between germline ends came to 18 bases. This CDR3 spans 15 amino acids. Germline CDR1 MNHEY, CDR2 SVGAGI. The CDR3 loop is CASSASGPQPYGYTF. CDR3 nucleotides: TGTGCCAGCAGCGCTAGCGGCCCGCAGCCCTATGGCTACACCTTC.

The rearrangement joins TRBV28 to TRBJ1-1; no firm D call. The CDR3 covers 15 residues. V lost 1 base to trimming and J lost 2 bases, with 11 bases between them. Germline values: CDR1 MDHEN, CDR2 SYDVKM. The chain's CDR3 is CASSLLGVGNTEAFF. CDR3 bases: TGTGCCAGCAGTTTATTGGGAGTCGGTAACACTGAAGCTTTCTTT. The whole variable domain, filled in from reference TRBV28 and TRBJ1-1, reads DVKVTQSSRYLVKRTGEKVFLECVQDMDHENMFWYRQDPGLGLRLIYFSYDVKMKEKGDIPEGYSVSREKKERFSLILESASTNQTSMYLCASSLLGVGNTEAFFGQGTRLTVV.

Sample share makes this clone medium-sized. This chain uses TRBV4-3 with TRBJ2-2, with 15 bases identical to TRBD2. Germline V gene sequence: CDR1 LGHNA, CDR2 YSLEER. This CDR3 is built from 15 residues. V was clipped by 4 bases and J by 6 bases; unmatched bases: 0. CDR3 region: CASSRTSGGAGELFF. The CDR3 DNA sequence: TGCGCCAGCAGCCGGACTAGCGGGGGGGCCGGGGAGCTGTTTTTT.

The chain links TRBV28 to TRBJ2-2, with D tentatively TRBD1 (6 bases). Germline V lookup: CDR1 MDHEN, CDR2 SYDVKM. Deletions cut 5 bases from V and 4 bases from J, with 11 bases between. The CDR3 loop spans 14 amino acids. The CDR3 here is CASSTGILTGELFF. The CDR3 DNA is TGTGCCAGCAGTACAGGGATCCTCACCGGGGAGCTGTTTTTT.

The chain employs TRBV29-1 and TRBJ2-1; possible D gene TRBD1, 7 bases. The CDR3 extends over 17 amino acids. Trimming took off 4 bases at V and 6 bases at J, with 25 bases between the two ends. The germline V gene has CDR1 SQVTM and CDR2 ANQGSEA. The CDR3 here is CSVVKSITGVGGNEQFF. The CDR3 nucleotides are TGCAGCGTTGTTAAGTCGATTACAGGGGTCGGGGGCAATGAGCAGTTCTTC.

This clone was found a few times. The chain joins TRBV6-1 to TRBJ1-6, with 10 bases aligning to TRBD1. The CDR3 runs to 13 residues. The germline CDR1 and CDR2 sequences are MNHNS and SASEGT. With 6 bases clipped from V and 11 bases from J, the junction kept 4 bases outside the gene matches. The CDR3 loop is CASRGDRGAPLHF. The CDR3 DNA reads TGTGCCAGCAGGGGGGACAGGGGAGCACCCCTCCACTTT.

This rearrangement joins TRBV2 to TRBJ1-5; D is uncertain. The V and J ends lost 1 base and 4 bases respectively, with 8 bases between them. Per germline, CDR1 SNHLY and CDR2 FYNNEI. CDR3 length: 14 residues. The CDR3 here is CASSEVNENQPQHF. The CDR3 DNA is TGTGCCAGCAGTGAAGTCAATGAAAATCAGCCCCAGCATTTT.

The CDR3 nucleotides are TGCGCCAGCAGCTTGGGACTAGCGGGGGGCCTGGAGCAGTTCTTC. It specifies CASSLGLAGGLEQFF. V is TRBV5-1 and J is TRBJ2-1, with 13 bases aligning to TRBD2. J lost 10 bases, V lost 0 bases, and 4 bases had no gene match. Germline-derived CDR1 and CDR2 are SGHRS and YFSETQ. There are 15 residues in the CDR3.

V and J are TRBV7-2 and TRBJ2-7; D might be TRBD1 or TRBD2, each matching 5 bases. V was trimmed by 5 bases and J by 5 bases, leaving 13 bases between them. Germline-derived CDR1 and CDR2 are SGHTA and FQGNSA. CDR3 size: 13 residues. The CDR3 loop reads CASSRTRDHEQYF. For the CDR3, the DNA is TGTGCCAGCAGCCGTACCAGGGACCACGAGCAGTACTTC.

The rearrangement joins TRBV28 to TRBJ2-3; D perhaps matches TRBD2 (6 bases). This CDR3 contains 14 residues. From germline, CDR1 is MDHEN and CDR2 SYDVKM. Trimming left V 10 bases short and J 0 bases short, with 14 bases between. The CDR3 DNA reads TGTGCCATTGGGGGAGGTGGAAGCACAGATACGCAGTATTTT. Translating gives CAIGGGGSTDTQYF.

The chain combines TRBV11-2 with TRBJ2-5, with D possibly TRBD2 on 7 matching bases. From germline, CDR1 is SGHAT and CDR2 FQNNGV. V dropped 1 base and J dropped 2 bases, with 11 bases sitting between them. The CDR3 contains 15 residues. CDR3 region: CASSLGGGVQETQYF. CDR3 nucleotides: TGTGCCAGCAGCTTAGGAGGGGGGGTGCAAGAGACCCAGTACTTC. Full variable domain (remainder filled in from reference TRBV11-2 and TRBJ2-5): EAGVAQSPRYKIIEKRQSVAFWCNPISGHATLYWYQQILGQGPKLLIQFQNNGVVDDSQLPKDRFSAERLKGVDSTLKIQPAKLEDSAVYLCASSLGGGVQETQYFGPGTRLLVL.

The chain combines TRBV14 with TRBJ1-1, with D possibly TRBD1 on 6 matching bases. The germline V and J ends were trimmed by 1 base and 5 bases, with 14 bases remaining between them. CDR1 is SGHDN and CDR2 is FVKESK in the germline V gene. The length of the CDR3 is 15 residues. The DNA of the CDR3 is TGTGCCAGCAGCCAAGGGTCAGGGGCGGGTACTGAAGCTTTCTTT. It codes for CASSQGSGAGTEAFF. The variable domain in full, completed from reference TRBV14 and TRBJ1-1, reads EAGVTQFPSHSVIEKGQTVTLRCDPISGHDNLYWYRRVMGKEIKFLLHFVKESKQDESGMPNNRFLAERTGGTYSTLKVQPAELEDSGVYFCASSQGSGAGTEAFFGQGTRLTVV.

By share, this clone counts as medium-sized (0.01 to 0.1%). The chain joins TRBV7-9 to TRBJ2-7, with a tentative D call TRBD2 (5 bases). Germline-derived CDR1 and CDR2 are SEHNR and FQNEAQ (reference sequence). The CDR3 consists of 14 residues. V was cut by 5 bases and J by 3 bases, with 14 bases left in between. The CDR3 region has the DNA TGTGCCAGCAGCATCTCGGGGAACATCTACGAGCAGTACTTC. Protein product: CASSISGNIYEQYF.

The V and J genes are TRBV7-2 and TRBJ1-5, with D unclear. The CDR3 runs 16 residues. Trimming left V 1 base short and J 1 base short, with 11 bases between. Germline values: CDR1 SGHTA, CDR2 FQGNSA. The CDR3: CASSLVGSGSNQPQHF. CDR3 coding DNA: TGTGCCAGCAGCTTAGTCGGGAGTGGGAGCAATCAGCCCCAGCATTTT.

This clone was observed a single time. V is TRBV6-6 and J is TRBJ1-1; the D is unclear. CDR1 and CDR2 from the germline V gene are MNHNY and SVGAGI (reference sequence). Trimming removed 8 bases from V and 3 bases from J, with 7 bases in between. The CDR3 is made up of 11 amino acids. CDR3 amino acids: CASGKDTEAFF. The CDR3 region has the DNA TGTGCCAGCGGCAAGGACACTGAAGCTTTCTTT.

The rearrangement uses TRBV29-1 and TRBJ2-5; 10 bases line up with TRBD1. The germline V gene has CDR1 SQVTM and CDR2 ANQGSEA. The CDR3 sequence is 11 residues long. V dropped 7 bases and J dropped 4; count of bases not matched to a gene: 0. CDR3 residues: CSGTGGETQYF. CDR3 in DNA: TGCAGCGGGACAGGGGGAGAGACCCAGTACTTC.

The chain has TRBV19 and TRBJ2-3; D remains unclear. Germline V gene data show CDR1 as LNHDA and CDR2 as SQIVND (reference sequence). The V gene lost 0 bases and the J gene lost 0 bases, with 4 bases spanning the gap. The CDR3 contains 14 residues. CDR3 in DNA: TGTGCCAGTAGTATAGACCCTAGCACAGATACGCAGTATTTT. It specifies CASSIDPSTDTQYF.

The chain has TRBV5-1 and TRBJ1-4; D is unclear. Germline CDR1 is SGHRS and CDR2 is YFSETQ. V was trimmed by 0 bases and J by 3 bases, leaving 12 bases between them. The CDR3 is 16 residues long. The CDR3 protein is CASSLETTRANEKLFF. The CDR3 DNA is TGCGCCAGCAGCTTGGAGACAACGAGGGCTAATGAAAAACTGTTTTTT.

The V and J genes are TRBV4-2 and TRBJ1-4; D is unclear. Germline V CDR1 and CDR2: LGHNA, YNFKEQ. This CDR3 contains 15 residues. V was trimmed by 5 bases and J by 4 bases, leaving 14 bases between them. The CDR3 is CASSDGTVVNEKLFF. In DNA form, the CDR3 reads TGTGCCAGCAGCGATGGAACGGTGGTTAATGAAAAACTGTTTTTT.

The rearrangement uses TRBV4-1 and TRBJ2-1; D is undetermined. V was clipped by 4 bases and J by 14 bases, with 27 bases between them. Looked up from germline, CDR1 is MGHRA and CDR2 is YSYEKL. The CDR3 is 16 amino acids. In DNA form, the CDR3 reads TGCGCCAGCAGCCCCGACGGATCCCCAACAAGACCCTCAAAGTTCTTC. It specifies CASSPDGSPTRPSKFF.

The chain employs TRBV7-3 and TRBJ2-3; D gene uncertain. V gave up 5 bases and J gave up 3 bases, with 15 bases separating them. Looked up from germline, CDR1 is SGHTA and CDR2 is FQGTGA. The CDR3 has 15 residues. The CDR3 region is CASSPRHSLTDTQYF. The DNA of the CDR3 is TGTGCCAGCAGCCCCCGGCACTCCCTGACAGATACGCAGTATTTT.

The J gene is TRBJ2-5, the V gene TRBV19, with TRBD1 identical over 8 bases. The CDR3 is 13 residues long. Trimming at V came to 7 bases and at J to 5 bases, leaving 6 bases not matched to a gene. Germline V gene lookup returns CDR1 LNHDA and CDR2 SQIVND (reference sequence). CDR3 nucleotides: TGTGCCAGTACCCGGACAGGGATGGAGACCCAGTACTTC. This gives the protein CASTRTGMETQYF.

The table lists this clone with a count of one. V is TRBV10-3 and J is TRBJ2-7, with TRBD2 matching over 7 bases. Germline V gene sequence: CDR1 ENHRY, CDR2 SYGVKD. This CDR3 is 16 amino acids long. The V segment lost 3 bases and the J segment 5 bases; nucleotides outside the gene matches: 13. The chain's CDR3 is CAISDYFGVAGDEQYF. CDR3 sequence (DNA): TGTGCCATCAGTGACTACTTTGGAGTAGCGGGCGACGAGCAGTACTTC.

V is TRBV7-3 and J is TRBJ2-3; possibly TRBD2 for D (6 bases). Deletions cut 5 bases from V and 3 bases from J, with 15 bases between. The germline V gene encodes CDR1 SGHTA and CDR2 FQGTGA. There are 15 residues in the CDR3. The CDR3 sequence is CASSPSGVRTDTQYF. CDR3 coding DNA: TGTGCCAGCAGCCCGTCGGGGGTCCGGACAGATACGCAGTATTTT.

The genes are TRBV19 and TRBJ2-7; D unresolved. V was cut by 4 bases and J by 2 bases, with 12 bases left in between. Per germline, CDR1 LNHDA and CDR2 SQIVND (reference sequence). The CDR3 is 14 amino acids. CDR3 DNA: TGTGCCAGTAGTAAAGCCTCCGCCGCCTACGAGCAGTACTTC. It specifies CASSKASAAYEQYF.

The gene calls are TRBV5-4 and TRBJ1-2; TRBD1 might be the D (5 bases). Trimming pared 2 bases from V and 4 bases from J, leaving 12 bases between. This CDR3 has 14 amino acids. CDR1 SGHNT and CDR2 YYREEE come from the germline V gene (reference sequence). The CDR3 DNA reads TGTGCCAGCAGCTTAGGAGACAGTATCTATGGCTACACCTTC. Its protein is CASSLGDSIYGYTF.

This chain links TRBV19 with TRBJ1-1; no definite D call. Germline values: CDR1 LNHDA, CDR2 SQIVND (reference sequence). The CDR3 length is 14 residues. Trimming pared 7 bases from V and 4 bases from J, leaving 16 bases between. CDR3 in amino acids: CASNPDFGSTEAFF. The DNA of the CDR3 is TGTGCCAGTAATCCCGACTTCGGGAGCACTGAAGCTTTCTTT.